Sequencing of this T cell receptor beta chain was carried out in a study of cytomegalovirus exposure and HLA in healthy donors. Across the whole study: An earlier analysis found 95 million to 140 million unique TCR beta sequences from approximately 170 million T cells. Study findings and constraints: The authors confirmed in vitro that three CMV-associated chains were specific for CMV antigens.

The CDR3 has 14 residues. J was trimmed by 5 bases and V by 7 bases; bases with no gene match: 11. Per the germline V gene, CDR1 is SEHNR and CDR2 is FQNEAQ (reference sequence). PCR was performed using 60 Vbeta and 13 Jbeta primers. Generated by immunoSEQ multiplex PCR, the TCRdb table keeps only in-frame clones and is missing some. The sample lists roughly 130,000 clones; around 83% were seen once. A remark on this clone: The antigen remains undetermined.

The clonotype was recovered from a woman aged 18-29 years in good health and CMV-seropositive. The chain employs TRBV7-9 and TRBJ2-7, with 7 bases aligning to TRBD1. The sequenced sample was PBMCs. The CDR3 bases are TGTGCCAGCACCACACAGGGGTCGGGTCACGAGCAGTACTTC. Translation gives CASTTQGSGHEQYF.